The clone carrying this TCR beta chain is a singleton in its sample. This entry comes from a study of blood T cell repertoires in COVID-19. Study overall: COVID-19 samples collected from the United States, Italy and Spain covered acute and convalescent phases. Sources were T cells, B-cell-depleted T cells, or PBMCs; the material itself was cDNA or gDNA.

Authors' processing steps: Researchers report that nucleated cell counts were estimated from reference gene primer amplification. The table came from immunoSEQ multiplex PCR; TCRdb's copy has only in-frame clones and leaves some out. V and J calls and clone size come straight from that table; D and trimming were deduced from the DNA. Of fewer than 250,000 clones listed, 86% are singletons. The clonotype was recovered from a woman aged 45-65 years with acute or convalescent COVID-19. Sequencing was performed on peripheral blood.

CDR3 region: CASSFPGRFGDEQYF. CDR3 bases: TGTGCCAGCAGCTTCCCCGGACGATTCGGGGACGAGCAGTACTTC. This chain uses TRBV7-2 with TRBJ2-7, with D perhaps TRBD2 (5 bases). CDR1 is SGHTA, CDR2 FQGNSA, per germline. The CDR3 is 15 amino acids. V was clipped by 3 bases and J by 5 bases, with 17 bases between them.